The sample holds a few counts of the clone carrying this TCR beta chain. What it recognizes is unknown. TCRdb's copy holds only in-frame clones and misses some; the assay was immunoSEQ multiplex PCR. The sample lists about 48,000 clones; over 80% were seen once. The CDR3 loop spans 13 amino acids. V dropped 3 bases and J dropped 8 bases, with 9 bases sitting between them. Germline values: CDR1 SGDLS, CDR2 YYNGEE. This entry belongs to a study of OX40 agonist ivuxolimab in advanced cancers. General study results and limits: People who partly responded at 0.1-3.0 mg/kg had some of the least clonal expansion seen. Within 6 weeks, CD4+ and CD8+ blood T cells expanded clonally at 0.1 to 3.0 mg/kg. Normalized expansion of T-cell clones was also low for some nonresponders.

The TCR was taken from an adult with an advanced solid tumor such as melanoma, head and neck, liver or kidney cancer. The starting material was CD4+ or CD8+ T cells sorted from blood, obtained in a trial of the OX40 agonist ivuxolimab. The chain links TRBV9 to TRBJ1-6; no reliable D call. In DNA form, the CDR3 reads TGTGCCAGCAGCGGTTTCGAGGATTCACCCCTCCACTTT. This sequence encodes CASSGFEDSPLHF.